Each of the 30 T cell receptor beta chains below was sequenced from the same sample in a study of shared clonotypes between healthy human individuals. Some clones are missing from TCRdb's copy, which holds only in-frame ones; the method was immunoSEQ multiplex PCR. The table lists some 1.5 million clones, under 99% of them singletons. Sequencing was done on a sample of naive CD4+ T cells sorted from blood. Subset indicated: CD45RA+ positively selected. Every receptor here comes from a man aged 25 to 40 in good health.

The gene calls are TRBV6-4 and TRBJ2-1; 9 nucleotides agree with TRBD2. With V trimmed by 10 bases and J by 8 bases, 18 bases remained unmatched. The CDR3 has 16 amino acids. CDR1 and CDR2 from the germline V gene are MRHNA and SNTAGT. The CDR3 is CANITIAGAGIHEQFF. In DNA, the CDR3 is TGTGCCAACATTACCATAGCGGGAGCAGGGATCCATGAGCAGTTCTTC.

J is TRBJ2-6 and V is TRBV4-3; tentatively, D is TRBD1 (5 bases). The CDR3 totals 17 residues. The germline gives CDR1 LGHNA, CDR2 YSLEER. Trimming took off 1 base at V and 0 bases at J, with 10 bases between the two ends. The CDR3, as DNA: TGCGCCAGCAGCCAAGCGGACACCAACTCTGGGGCCAACGTCCTGACTTTC. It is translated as CASSQADTNSGANVLTF.

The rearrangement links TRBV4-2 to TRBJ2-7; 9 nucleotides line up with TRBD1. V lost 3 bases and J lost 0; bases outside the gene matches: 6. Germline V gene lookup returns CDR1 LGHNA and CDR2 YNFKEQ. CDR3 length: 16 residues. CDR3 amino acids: CASSHLSTGGSYEQYF. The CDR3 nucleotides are TGTGCCAGCAGCCATCTCTCGACAGGGGGCTCCTACGAGCAGTACTTC.

In DNA, the CDR3 is TGTGCCAGCAGCGTAAGACAGGCAAACAATGAGCAGTTCTTC. Encoded protein: CASSVRQANNEQFF. The chain links TRBV9 to TRBJ2-1; D possibly corresponds to TRBD1 (6 bases). Germline CDR1 is SGDLS and CDR2 is YYNGEE. CDR3 length equals 14 residues. V lost 1 base, J lost 5 bases, and 10 bases lay in between.

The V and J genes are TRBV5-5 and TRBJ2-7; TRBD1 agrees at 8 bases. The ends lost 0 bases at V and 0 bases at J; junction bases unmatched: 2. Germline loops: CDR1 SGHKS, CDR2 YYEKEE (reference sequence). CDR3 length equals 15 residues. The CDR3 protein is CASSLGTGSSYEQYF. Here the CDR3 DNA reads TGTGCCAGCAGCTTGGGGACAGGGAGCTCCTACGAGCAGTACTTC.

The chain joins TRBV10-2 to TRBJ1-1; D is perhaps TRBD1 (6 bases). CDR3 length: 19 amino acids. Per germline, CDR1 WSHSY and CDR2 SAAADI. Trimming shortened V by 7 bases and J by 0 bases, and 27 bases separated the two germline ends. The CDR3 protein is CASMDTYGGANFMNTEAFF. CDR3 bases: TGCGCCAGCATGGATACTTACGGGGGGGCGAACTTTATGAACACTGAAGCTTTCTTT.

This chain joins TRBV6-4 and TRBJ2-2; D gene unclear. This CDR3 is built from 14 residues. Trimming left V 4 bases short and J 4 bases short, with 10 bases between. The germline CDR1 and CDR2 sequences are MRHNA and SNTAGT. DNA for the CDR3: TGTGCCAGCAGTGTAAGGTCTTCCACCGGGGAGCTGTTTTTT. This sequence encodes CASSVRSSTGELFF.

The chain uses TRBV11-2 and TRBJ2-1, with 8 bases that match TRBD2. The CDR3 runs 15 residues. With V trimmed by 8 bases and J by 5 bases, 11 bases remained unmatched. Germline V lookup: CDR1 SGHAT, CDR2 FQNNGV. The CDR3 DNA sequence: TGTGCCAGCGGCGTGGGGACTAGAGACGACAATGAGCAGTTCTTC. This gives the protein CASGVGTRDDNEQFF.

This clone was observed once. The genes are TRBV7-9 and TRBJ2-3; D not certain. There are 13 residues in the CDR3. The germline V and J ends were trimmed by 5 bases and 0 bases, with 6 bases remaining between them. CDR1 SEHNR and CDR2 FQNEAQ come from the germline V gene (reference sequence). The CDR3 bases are TGTGCCAGCAGCACAGCTAGCACAGATACGCAGTATTTT. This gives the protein CASSTASTDTQYF.

CDR3 sequence: CASGWASGITDTQYF. The CDR3 bases are TGTGCCAGCGGATGGGCTAGCGGGATCACAGATACGCAGTATTTT. The chain is built from TRBV2 and TRBJ2-3; TRBD2 matches at 9 bases. Looked up from germline, CDR1 is SNHLY and CDR2 is FYNNEI. CDR3 length equals 15 residues. Germline trimming cut 8 bases from V and 2 bases from J; bases unmatched to any gene: 8. Full variable domain (rest looked up from reference TRBV2 and TRBJ2-3): EPEVTQTPSHQVTQMGQEVILRCVPISNHLYFYWYRQILGQKVEFLVSFYNNEISEKSEIFDDQFSVERPDGSNFTLKIRSTKLEDSAMYFCASGWASGITDTQYFGPGTRLTVL.

The CDR3 spells CASSLQGALTEAFF. Here the CDR3 DNA reads TGTGCCAGCAGCTTACAGGGGGCGCTTACTGAAGCTTTCTTT. This chain connects TRBV7-2 to TRBJ1-1; 8 nucleotides match TRBD1. After removal of 2 bases from V and 5 bases from J, the junction contained 4 bases not matched to a gene. The length of the CDR3 is 14 residues. Per the germline V gene, CDR1 is SGHTA and CDR2 is FQGNSA.

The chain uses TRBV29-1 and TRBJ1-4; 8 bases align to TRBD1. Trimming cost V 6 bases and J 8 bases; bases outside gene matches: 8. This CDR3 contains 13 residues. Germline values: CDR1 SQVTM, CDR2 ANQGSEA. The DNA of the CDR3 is TGCAGCGTCCCTGACAGGGGCAGGGAAAAACTGTTTTTT. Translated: CSVPDRGREKLFF.

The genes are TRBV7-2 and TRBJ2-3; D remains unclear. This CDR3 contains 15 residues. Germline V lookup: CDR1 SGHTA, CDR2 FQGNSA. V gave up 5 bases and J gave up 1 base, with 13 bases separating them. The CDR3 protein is CASSSVGARTDTQYF. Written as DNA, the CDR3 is TGTGCCAGCAGCAGCGTCGGCGCGCGCACAGATACGCAGTATTTT.

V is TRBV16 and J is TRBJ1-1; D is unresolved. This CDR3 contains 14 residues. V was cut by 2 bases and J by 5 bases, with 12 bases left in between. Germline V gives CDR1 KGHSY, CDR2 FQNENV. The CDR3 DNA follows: TGTGCCAGCAGCCAAACTAACCCGGAGACTGAAGCTTTCTTT. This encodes CASSQTNPETEAFF.

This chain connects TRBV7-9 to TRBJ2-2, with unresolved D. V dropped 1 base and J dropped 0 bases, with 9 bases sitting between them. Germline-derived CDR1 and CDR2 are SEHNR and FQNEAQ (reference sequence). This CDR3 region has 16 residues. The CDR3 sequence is CASSLGRAANTGELFF. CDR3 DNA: TGTGCCAGCAGCTTAGGCCGCGCCGCGAACACCGGGGAGCTGTTTTTT.

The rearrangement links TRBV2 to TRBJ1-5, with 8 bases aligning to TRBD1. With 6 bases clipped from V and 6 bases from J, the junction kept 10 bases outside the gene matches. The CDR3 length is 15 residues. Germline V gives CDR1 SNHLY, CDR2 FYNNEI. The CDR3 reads CASSLRTGRGQPQHF. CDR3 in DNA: TGTGCCAGCAGCCTAAGGACAGGGAGAGGTCAGCCCCAGCATTTT.

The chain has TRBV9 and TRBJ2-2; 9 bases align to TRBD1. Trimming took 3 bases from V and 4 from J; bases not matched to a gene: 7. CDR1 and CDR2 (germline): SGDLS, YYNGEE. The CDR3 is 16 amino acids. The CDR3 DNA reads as TGTGCCAGCAGCGGAACAGGGGGCCTTGGCACCGGGGAGCTGTTTTTT. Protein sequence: CASSGTGGLGTGELFF.

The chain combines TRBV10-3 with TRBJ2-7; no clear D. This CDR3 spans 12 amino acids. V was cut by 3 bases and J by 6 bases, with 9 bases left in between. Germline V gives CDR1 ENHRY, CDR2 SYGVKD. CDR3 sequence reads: CAISDLESEQYF. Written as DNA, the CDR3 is TGTGCCATCAGTGACTTAGAAAGCGAGCAGTACTTC.

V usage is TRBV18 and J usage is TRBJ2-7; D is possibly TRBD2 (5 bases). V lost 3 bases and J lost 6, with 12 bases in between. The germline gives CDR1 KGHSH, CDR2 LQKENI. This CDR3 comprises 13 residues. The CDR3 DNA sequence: TGTGCCAGCTCACCTTCTGGACTGTCCGAGCAGTACTTC. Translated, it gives CASSPSGLSEQYF.

CDR3 protein: CASSALSQETQYF. In DNA, the CDR3 is TGTGCCAGCAGCGCCCTCTCGCAAGAGACCCAGTACTTC. The chain couples TRBV9 to TRBJ2-5; D remains unclear. The germline gives CDR1 SGDLS, CDR2 YYNGEE. This CDR3 is built from 13 residues. V lost 3 bases, J lost 2 bases, and 8 bases lay in between.

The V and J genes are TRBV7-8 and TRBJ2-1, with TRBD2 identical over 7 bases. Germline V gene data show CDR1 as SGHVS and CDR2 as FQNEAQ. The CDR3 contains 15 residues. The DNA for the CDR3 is TGTGCTTCATCCCCGACTAGCAACCCCTACAATGAGCAGTTCTTC. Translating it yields CASSPTSNPYNEQFF.

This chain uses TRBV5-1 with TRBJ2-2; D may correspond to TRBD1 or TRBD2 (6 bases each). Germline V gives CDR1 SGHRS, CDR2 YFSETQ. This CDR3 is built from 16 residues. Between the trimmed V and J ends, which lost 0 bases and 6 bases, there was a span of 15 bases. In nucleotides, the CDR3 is TGCGCCAGCAGCTTGGTTGGAGGGGGTAACGCCGGGGAGCTGTTTTTT. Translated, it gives CASSLVGGGNAGELFF.

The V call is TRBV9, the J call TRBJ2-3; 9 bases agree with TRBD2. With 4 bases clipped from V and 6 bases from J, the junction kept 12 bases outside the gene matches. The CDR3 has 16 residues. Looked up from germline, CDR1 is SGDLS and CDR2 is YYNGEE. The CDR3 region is CASSPHGGRAGDTQYF. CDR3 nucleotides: TGTGCCAGCAGCCCCCATGGCGGGAGGGCCGGTGATACGCAGTATTTT.

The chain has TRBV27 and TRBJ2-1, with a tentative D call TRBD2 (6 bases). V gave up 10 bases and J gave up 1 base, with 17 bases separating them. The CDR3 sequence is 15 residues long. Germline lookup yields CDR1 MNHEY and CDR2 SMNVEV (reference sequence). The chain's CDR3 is CATRPGTVSYNEQFF. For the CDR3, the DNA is TGTGCCACCCGCCCGGGGACTGTTTCCTACAATGAGCAGTTCTTC.

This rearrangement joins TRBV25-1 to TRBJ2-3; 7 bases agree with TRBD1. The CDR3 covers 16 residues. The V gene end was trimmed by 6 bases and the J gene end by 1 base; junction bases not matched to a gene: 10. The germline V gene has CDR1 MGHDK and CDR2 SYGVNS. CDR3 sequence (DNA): TGTGCCAGCAGCCTATCACAGGGGTTTGGCACAGATACGCAGTATTTT. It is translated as CASSLSQGFGTDTQYF.

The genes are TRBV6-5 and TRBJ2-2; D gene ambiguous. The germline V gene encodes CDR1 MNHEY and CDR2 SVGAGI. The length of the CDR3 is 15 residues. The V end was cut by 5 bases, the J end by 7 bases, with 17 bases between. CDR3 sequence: CASSKDPVYVGELFF. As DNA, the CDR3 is TGTGCCAGCAGTAAGGACCCTGTTTATGTCGGGGAGCTGTTTTTT.

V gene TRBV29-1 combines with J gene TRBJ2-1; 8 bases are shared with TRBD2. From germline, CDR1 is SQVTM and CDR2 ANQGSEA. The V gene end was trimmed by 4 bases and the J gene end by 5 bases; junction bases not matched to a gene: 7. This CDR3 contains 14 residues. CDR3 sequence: CSVVSLAGHNEQFF. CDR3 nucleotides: TGCAGCGTTGTAAGCCTAGCGGGTCACAATGAGCAGTTCTTC.

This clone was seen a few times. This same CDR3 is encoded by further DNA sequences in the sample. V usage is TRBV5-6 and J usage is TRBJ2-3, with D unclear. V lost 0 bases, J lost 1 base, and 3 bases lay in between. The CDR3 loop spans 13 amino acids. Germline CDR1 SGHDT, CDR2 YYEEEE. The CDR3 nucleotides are TGTGCCAGCAGCTTGGGTGGCACAGATACGCAGTATTTT. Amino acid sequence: CASSLGGTDTQYF.

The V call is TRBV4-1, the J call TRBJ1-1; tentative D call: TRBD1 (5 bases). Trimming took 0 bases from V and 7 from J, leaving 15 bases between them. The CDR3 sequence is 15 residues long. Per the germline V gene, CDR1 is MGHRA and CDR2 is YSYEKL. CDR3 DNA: TGCGCCAGCAGCCAAGAATTTGGGGGGGTGGGTGAAGCTTTCTTT. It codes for CASSQEFGGVGEAFF.

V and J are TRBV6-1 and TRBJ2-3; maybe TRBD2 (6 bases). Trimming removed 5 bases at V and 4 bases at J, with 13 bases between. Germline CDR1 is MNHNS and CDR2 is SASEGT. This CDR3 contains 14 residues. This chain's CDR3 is CASSPATRSDTQYF. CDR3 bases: TGTGCCAGCAGTCCTGCGACTAGATCAGATACGCAGTATTTT.